These 32 T cell receptor beta chains share one sample of origin, sequenced in a study of Ad26.COV2.S vaccination and SARS-CoV-2 variants. Assay: immunoSEQ multiplex PCR; the TCRdb copy retains only in-frame clones and omits some. The table has 350,000 to 400,000 clones, about nine tenths seen once. Stated treatment: around 19 received Ad26.COV2.S at low or high dose, single or two shots; a few received placebo; per-sample allocation not given. Day 63 following the first vaccine or placebo injection was when the samples were taken. This specimen was peripheral blood, taken in a trial of Ad26.COV2.S vaccine versus placebo. The receptors derive from a person between 18 and 65 years old who received the Ad26.COV2.S COVID-19 vaccine or a placebo.

V gene TRBV6-5 combines with J gene TRBJ1-5; D is ambiguous. The CDR3 totals 12 residues. Germline V gives CDR1 MNHEY, CDR2 SVGAGI. Trimming took 8 bases from V and 0 from J, leaving 5 bases between them. Here the CDR3 reads CASGISNQPQHF. The CDR3 DNA reads as TGTGCCAGCGGAATTAGCAATCAGCCCCAGCATTTT.

The sample holds a few counts of this clone. This chain connects TRBV11-2 to TRBJ2-7, with 7 nucleotides matching TRBD2. The CDR3 runs to 15 residues. Trimming cost V 3 bases and J 0 bases; bases outside gene matches: 5. Germline lookup yields CDR1 SGHAT and CDR2 FQNNGV. CDR3 in DNA: TGTGCCAGCAGCTTGAGCGGGGTCCGCTCCTACGAGCAGTACTTC. This gives the protein CASSLSGVRSYEQYF.

The chain is built from TRBV30 and TRBJ2-2; tentatively, D is TRBD2 (6 bases). The CDR3 runs to 16 residues. Deletions cut 0 bases from V and 3 bases from J, with 14 bases between. Germline loops: CDR1 GTSNPN, CDR2 SVGIG (reference sequence). The CDR3 nucleotides read TGTGCCTGGAGTGTTAGGAGGGAAAGGTACACCGGGGAGCTGTTTTTT. This encodes CAWSVRRERYTGELFF. Supplemented by reference TRBV30 and TRBJ2-2, the full variable domain reads SQTIHQWPATLVQPVGSPLSLECTVEGTSNPNLYWYRQAAGRGLQLLFYSVGIGQISSEVPQNLSASRPQDRQFILSSKKLLLSDSGFYLCAWSVRRERYTGELFFGEGSRLTVL.

J is TRBJ2-3 and V is TRBV4-1, with 10 bases that match TRBD1. Germline V gene lookup returns CDR1 MGHRA and CDR2 YSYEKL. This CDR3 spans 16 amino acids. V shed 2 bases and J 4 bases; nucleotides not matched to a gene: 6. The CDR3 is CASSQPGQGQSDTQYF. CDR3 nucleotide sequence: TGCGCCAGCAGCCAACCGGGACAGGGGCAGTCAGATACGCAGTATTTT.

The V gene is TRBV3-1 (or the pseudogene TRBV3-2), the J gene TRBJ2-1; D is undetermined. The V gene lost 4 bases and the J gene lost 9 bases, with 13 bases spanning the gap. The CDR3 totals 13 residues. Per germline, CDR1 LGHDT and CDR2 YNNKEL (reference sequence). The CDR3 sequence is CASSPQTLGEQFF. The CDR3 DNA reads as TGTGCCAGCAGCCCCCAGACCCTCGGTGAGCAGTTCTTC.

The V call is TRBV5-1, the J call TRBJ2-1, with 10 bases matching TRBD1. V lost 0 bases, J lost 6 bases, and 6 bases stayed unmatched. Germline values: CDR1 SGHRS, CDR2 YFSETQ. This CDR3 has 16 amino acids. CDR3: CASSLAGQGGGNEQFF. DNA for the CDR3: TGCGCCAGCAGCTTGGCCGGACAGGGGGGTGGCAATGAGCAGTTCTTC.

The V call is TRBV20-1, the J call TRBJ2-5, with 11 bases matching TRBD2. Trimming took 3 bases from V and 1 from J; bases not matched to a gene: 7. Germline CDR1 is DFQATT and CDR2 is SNEGSKA (reference sequence). CDR3 length: 16 amino acids. The CDR3 here is CSASGRLAGSQETQYF. CDR3 DNA: TGCAGTGCTAGTGGGCGACTAGCGGGGTCCCAAGAGACCCAGTACTTC.

V is TRBV19 and J is TRBJ1-1; the D gene is possibly TRBD1 (6 bases). With 7 bases removed from V and 4 bases from J, the gap between germline ends came to 25 bases. CDR1 LNHDA and CDR2 SQIVND come from the germline V gene (reference sequence). The CDR3 spans 17 residues. The CDR3 reads CASTQSGQGRGFTEAFF. The CDR3 DNA is TGTGCCAGTACCCAATCGGGTCAGGGGAGGGGGTTCACTGAAGCTTTCTTT.

In its sample, this clone was seen once. The gene calls are TRBV19 and TRBJ2-7; D not certain. Germline V lookup: CDR1 LNHDA, CDR2 SQIVND (reference sequence). CDR3 length: 14 residues. Deletions cut 3 bases from V and 0 bases from J, with 9 bases between. The CDR3 DNA sequence: TGTGCCAGTAGTATTGCGGTAGACTCCTACGAGCAGTACTTC. This codes for CASSIAVDSYEQYF.

This chain uses TRBV9 with TRBJ2-2; unclear D gene. The CDR3 length is 14 residues. V was shortened by 4 bases and J by 1 base, with 8 bases between the two germline ends. From germline, CDR1 is SGDLS and CDR2 YYNGEE. DNA of the CDR3: TGTGCCAGCAGCCTCGACTTGAACACCGGGGAGCTGTTTTTT. Protein: CASSLDLNTGELFF.

V and J are TRBV7-2 and TRBJ1-1, with D perhaps matching TRBD1 (5 bases). Germline values: CDR1 SGHTA, CDR2 FQGNSA. Trimming stripped 4 bases from V and 5 bases from J, with 11 bases between. CDR3 size: 13 residues. In nucleotides, the CDR3 is TGTGCCAGCAGCTACAGCCGGGGGACTGAAGCTTTCTTT. It codes for CASSYSRGTEAFF.

The chain recombines TRBV24-1 with TRBJ2-5; 8 bases fit TRBD1. This CDR3 is 16 amino acids long. Germline trimming cut 5 bases from V and 5 bases from J; bases unmatched to any gene: 12. Germline V gene lookup returns CDR1 KGHDR and CDR2 SFDVKD. The DNA for the CDR3 is TGTGCCACCAGTGCGACAGGGGCCCGGATCAGGGAGACCCAGTACTTC. Its protein product is CATSATGARIRETQYF.

The gene calls are TRBV4-1 and TRBJ2-1; D gene unclear. V lost 0 bases and J lost 12, with 9 bases in between. CDR1 and CDR2 from the germline V gene are MGHRA and YSYEKL. The CDR3 consists of 12 residues. CDR3 DNA sequence: TGCGCCAGCAGCCAAGATGGAAGGGCGCAGTTCTTC. As protein: CASSQDGRAQFF.

The V and J genes are TRBV5-1 and TRBJ1-1; D possibly corresponds to TRBD1 (5 bases). Germline assignment: CDR1 SGHRS and CDR2 YFSETQ. Trimming cost V 2 bases and J 5 bases, with 22 bases left between them. The length of the CDR3 is 17 residues. This chain's CDR3 is CASSFDGRDWVGTEAFF. CDR3 nucleotide sequence: TGCGCCAGCAGCTTTGATGGCAGGGACTGGGTCGGGACTGAAGCTTTCTTT.

The chain recombines TRBV19 with TRBJ2-5; no reliable D call. Germline-derived CDR1 and CDR2 are LNHDA and SQIVND (reference sequence). Trimming shortened V by 5 bases and J by 4 bases, and 23 bases separated the two germline ends. The CDR3 is 17 residues long. The CDR3 region has the DNA TGTGCCAGTAGTTTTCAACACGACCCGCGCAATGGAGAGACCCAGTACTTC. Translating it yields CASSFQHDPRNGETQYF. The whole variable domain, remainder taken from reference TRBV19 and TRBJ2-5, is DGGITQSPKYLFRKEGQNVTLSCEQNLNHDAMYWYRQDPGQGLRLIYYSQIVNDFQKGDIAEGYSVSREKKESFPLTVTSAQKNPTAFYLCASSFQHDPRNGETQYFGPGTRLLVL.

V and J are TRBV19 and TRBJ2-1; 7 nucleotides agree with TRBD2. This CDR3 region has 15 residues. J gave up 5 bases and V 6 bases, and 10 bases lay outside the gene matches. Per germline, CDR1 LNHDA and CDR2 SQIVND (reference sequence). The CDR3 bases are TGTGCCAGTAGACGGCCGGGGGGTCCAAACAATGAGCAGTTCTTC. The encoded protein is CASRRPGGPNNEQFF.

This sequence joins TRBV5-1 and TRBJ2-7; no firm D call. Germline CDR1 SGHRS, CDR2 YFSETQ. V lost 3 bases to trimming and J lost 0 bases, with 7 bases between them. CDR3 length equals 13 residues. The CDR3 DNA reads TGCGCCAGCAGCTACGGGTACTCCTACGAGCAGTACTTC. It yields the protein CASSYGYSYEQYF.

The chain carries TRBV25-1 and TRBJ2-5; 10 positions agree with TRBD2. This CDR3 region has 16 residues. The ends lost 0 bases at V and 5 bases at J; junction bases unmatched: 6. The V gene's germline CDR1 is MGHDK and CDR2 SYGVNS. The CDR3 nucleotides read TGTGCCAGCAGTGAATATATAGCGGGGGGAGGCGAGACCCAGTACTTC. As protein: CASSEYIAGGGETQYF.

This clone has just one count. The same CDR3 arises from other DNA sequences in this sample as well. This rearrangement joins TRBV7-2 to TRBJ2-7; no clear D. Germline CDR1 and CDR2: SGHTA and FQGNSA. This CDR3 comprises 14 residues. The V gene lost 0 bases and the J gene lost 3 bases, with 9 bases spanning the gap. The chain's CDR3 is CASSLAGQNYEQYF. CDR3 DNA: TGTGCCAGCAGCTTAGCTGGGCAGAACTACGAGCAGTACTTC.

The genes are TRBV21-1 and TRBJ2-2; the table's D call of TRBD2 was not tested on the DNA. TRBV21-1 is shown as a pseudogene. The CDR3 has 15 residues. The CDR3 protein is CASSKTAGGPGELFF. The CDR3 DNA reads as TGTGCCAGCAGCAAAACGGCGGGGGGGCCCGGGGAGCTGTTTTTT.

The V and J genes are TRBV27 and TRBJ2-3; 7 bases map to TRBD1. With 6 bases clipped from V and 0 bases from J, the junction kept 9 bases outside the gene matches. CDR1 and CDR2 (germline): MNHEY, SMNVEV (reference sequence). This CDR3 region has 16 residues. CDR3 nucleotide sequence: TGTGCCAGCAGCCCCGGGACAGAGAGAAGCACAGATACGCAGTATTTT. It is translated as CASSPGTERSTDTQYF.

The table lists this clone with a count of one. V and J are TRBV7-2 and TRBJ2-7; maybe TRBD2 (6 bases). Germline V gene sequence: CDR1 SGHTA, CDR2 FQGNSA. CDR3 length: 16 amino acids. Trimming stripped 5 bases from V and 2 bases from J, with 19 bases between. The DNA for the CDR3 is TGTGCCAGCAGCAGATCCGTAGGGACTGGGACCTACGAGCAGTACTTC. Protein sequence: CASSRSVGTGTYEQYF.

V gene TRBV5-4 combines with J gene TRBJ2-6, with no clear D. The germline CDR1 and CDR2 sequences are SGHNT and YYREEE (reference sequence). V was trimmed by 2 bases and J by 4 bases, leaving 4 bases between them. This CDR3 spans 13 amino acids. CDR3 protein: CASSFGGANVLTF. The CDR3 bases are TGTGCCAGCAGCTTCGGGGGGGCCAACGTCCTGACTTTC.

The rearrangement joins TRBV6-5 to TRBJ2-1, with D unresolved. The ends were cut back, 3 bases at V and 7 bases at J, with 10 bases in the middle. CDR1 and CDR2 (germline): MNHEY, SVGAGI. The CDR3 sequence is 13 residues long. CDR3 sequence (DNA): TGTGCCAGCAGTTATTTGGGTGGGAATGAGCAGTTCTTC. It is translated as CASSYLGGNEQFF.

Regarding this clone: Other DNA sequences of this sample code for an identical CDR3. The chain uses TRBV6-5 and TRBJ2-5; maybe TRBD1 (6 bases). From germline, CDR1 is MNHEY and CDR2 SVGAGI. Between the trimmed V and J ends, which lost 0 bases and 2 bases, there was a span of 7 bases. The length of the CDR3 is 14 residues. CDR3 coding DNA: TGTGCCAGCAGTTACTCAAGGGGGCAAGAGACCCAGTACTTC. Protein sequence: CASSYSRGQETQYF.

The chain has TRBV3-1 (or the pseudogene TRBV3-2) and TRBJ2-5, with D possibly being TRBD1 or TRBD2 (5 bases each). Germline values: CDR1 LGHDT, CDR2 YNNKEL (reference sequence). Trimming cost V 0 bases and J 5 bases, with 10 bases left between them. The CDR3 loop spans 14 amino acids. The CDR3 DNA follows: TGTGCCAGCAGCCAAGATCTGGGGGACGAGACCCAGTACTTC. It yields the protein CASSQDLGDETQYF.

The CDR3 DNA reads as TGTGCCAGCAGTCCCTCGGACGGGGGAGATACGCAGTATTTT. This gives the protein CASSPSDGGDTQYF. The rearrangement links TRBV6-5 to TRBJ2-3, with D perhaps matching TRBD2 (6 bases). Germline assignment: CDR1 MNHEY and CDR2 SVGAGI. The CDR3 has 14 residues. The ends were cut back, 5 bases at V and 5 bases at J, with 14 bases in the middle.

This CDR3 is CASSLRAEPNSPLHF. CDR3 nucleotide sequence: TGTGCCAGCAGCTTAAGGGCAGAGCCTAATTCACCCCTCCACTTT. The chain joins TRBV11-2 to TRBJ1-6, with D unclear. Trimming stripped 2 bases from V and 6 bases from J, with 11 bases between. The CDR3 runs 15 residues. The germline CDR1 and CDR2 sequences are SGHAT and FQNNGV.

The gene calls are TRBV19 and TRBJ2-1, with TRBD1 matching over 11 bases. Germline V gene sequence: CDR1 LNHDA, CDR2 SQIVND (reference sequence). J lost 10 bases, V lost 7 bases, and 15 bases had no gene match. The CDR3 is 16 residues long. CDR3 bases: TGTGCCAGTACCCCCGGCGAGGACAGGGGGCGCGAGGAGCAGTTCTTC. This encodes CASTPGEDRGREEQFF.

The J gene is TRBJ2-7, the V gene TRBV5-6; 10 bases fit TRBD1. The germline V gene has CDR1 SGHDT and CDR2 YYEEEE. Unmatched junction bases numbered 4, after V lost 3 bases and J lost 4 bases. The CDR3 covers 14 residues. The CDR3 sequence is CASSSPGQGYEQYF. As DNA, the CDR3 is TGTGCCAGCAGCTCTCCGGGACAGGGGTACGAGCAGTACTTC.

This chain joins TRBV5-1 and TRBJ1-1; D not certain. Germline V CDR1 and CDR2: SGHRS, YFSETQ. Trimming left V 0 bases short and J 3 bases short, with 18 bases between. The CDR3 length is 17 residues. Here the CDR3 reads CASSLAEGPGWDTEAFF. The CDR3 DNA sequence: TGCGCCAGCAGCTTGGCGGAGGGCCCCGGTTGGGACACTGAAGCTTTCTTT.

The CDR3 here is CASSWDRLNTGELFF. The CDR3 DNA reads as TGTGCCAGCAGCTGGGACAGGCTTAACACCGGGGAGCTGTTTTTT. The chain joins TRBV11-2 to TRBJ2-2; TRBD1 matches 8 bases. V dropped 4 bases and J dropped 2; count of bases not matched to a gene: 3. The CDR3 spans 15 residues. Germline CDR1 reads SGHAT; CDR2 reads FQNNGV.